The 15 T cell receptor beta chains listed next were all sequenced from one sample in a study of shared clonotypes between healthy human individuals. Sequenced by immunoSEQ multiplex PCR; TCRdb stores in-frame clones only, minus some. Of hundreds of thousands of clones listed, roughly 78% are singletons. Sequencing was performed on memory CD4+ T cells sorted from blood. As to subset: CD45RA-negative fraction. The source of these receptors is a woman in her twenties or thirties in good health.

The rearrangement uses TRBV18 and TRBJ1-2; tentatively, D is TRBD1 (6 bases). The CDR3 contains 12 residues. V dropped 3 bases and J dropped 6 bases, with 8 bases sitting between them. CDR1 is KGHSH and CDR2 is LQKENI in the germline V gene. CDR3 protein: CASSPGGDGYTF. The CDR3, as DNA: TGTGCCAGCTCACCGGGGGGCGATGGCTACACCTTC.

This sequence joins TRBV28 and TRBJ2-7; possibly TRBD1 or TRBD2 for D (5 bases each). CDR1 is MDHEN, CDR2 SYDVKM, per germline. Trimming left V 6 bases short and J 0 bases short, with 12 bases between. There are 14 residues in the CDR3. The CDR3 reads CASRPGPSSYEQYF. The CDR3 DNA follows: TGTGCCAGCAGGCCGGGACCTAGCTCCTACGAGCAGTACTTC.

The rearrangement joins TRBV11-2 to TRBJ1-3; D gene unclear. The CDR3 covers 13 residues. Trimming removed 7 bases from V and 7 bases from J, with 14 bases in between. Germline V gene sequence: CDR1 SGHAT, CDR2 FQNNGV. CDR3 nucleotide sequence: TGTGCCAGCAACCGGGAGGCGCAGAACACCATATATTTT. Translation gives CASNREAQNTIYF. The whole variable domain, filled in from reference TRBV11-2 and TRBJ1-3, reads EAGVAQSPRYKIIEKRQSVAFWCNPISGHATLYWYQQILGQGPKLLIQFQNNGVVDDSQLPKDRFSAERLKGVDSTLKIQPAKLEDSAVYLCASNREAQNTIYFGEGSWLTVV.

The V gene is TRBV2, the J gene TRBJ2-7, with D unresolved. Germline V gene data show CDR1 as SNHLY and CDR2 as FYNNEI. The V and J ends lost 6 bases and 2 bases respectively, with 5 bases between them. This CDR3 contains 11 residues. DNA of the CDR3: TGTGCCAGCAGGAGTACCTACGAGCAGTACTTC. This sequence encodes CASRSTYEQYF.

V usage is TRBV4-1 and J usage is TRBJ1-1; no firm D call. V lost 3 bases to trimming and J lost 0 bases, with 8 bases between them. From germline, CDR1 is MGHRA and CDR2 YSYEKL. The CDR3 spans 14 residues. The DNA of the CDR3 is TGCGCCAGCAGCCAGGTTACATTGAACACTGAAGCTTTCTTT. Translated: CASSQVTLNTEAFF.

J is TRBJ2-1 and V is TRBV11-2; D remains unclear. V lost 3 bases to trimming and J lost 7 bases, with 10 bases between them. The CDR3 runs 13 residues. Germline values: CDR1 SGHAT, CDR2 FQNNGV. CDR3 residues: CASSFGLLNEQFF. In DNA, the CDR3 is TGTGCCAGCAGCTTCGGGCTGTTAAATGAGCAGTTCTTC.

The V gene is TRBV19, the J gene TRBJ2-1; D unclear. Germline-derived CDR1 and CDR2 are LNHDA and SQIVND (reference sequence). The CDR3 runs 14 residues. Trimming took off 1 base at V and 9 bases at J, with 13 bases between the two ends. CDR3 sequence (DNA): TGTGCCAGTAGTATAGGAGTAGAACGGAGTGAGCAGTTCTTC. This gives the protein CASSIGVERSEQFF.

The rearrangement links TRBV29-1 to TRBJ2-3; 9 nucleotides agree with TRBD2. The V gene's germline CDR1 is SQVTM and CDR2 ANQGSEA. The CDR3 is 14 amino acids. V lost 7 bases, J lost 4 bases, and 9 bases stayed unmatched. In DNA form, the CDR3 reads TGCAGCGCAGCTGGACTAGCGTGGTCAGATACGCAGTATTTT. This encodes CSAAGLAWSDTQYF.

The gene calls are TRBV28 and TRBJ1-5, with D unclear. The CDR3 spans 12 residues. Per the germline V gene, CDR1 is MDHEN and CDR2 is SYDVKM. The ends were cut back, 2 bases at V and 4 bases at J, with 3 bases in the middle. This CDR3 is CASSLANQPQHF. The CDR3 nucleotides read TGTGCCAGCAGTTTAGCAAATCAGCCCCAGCATTTT.

The rearrangement links TRBV5-1 to TRBJ2-7; D may be TRBD2 (5 bases). Between the trimmed V and J ends, which lost 2 bases and 3 bases, there was a span of 12 bases. This CDR3 is built from 14 residues. From germline, CDR1 is SGHRS and CDR2 YFSETQ. Here the CDR3 reads CASSLGNGDYEQYF. In DNA, the CDR3 is TGCGCCAGCAGCTTAGGCAACGGGGACTACGAGCAGTACTTC.

The J gene is TRBJ1-5, the V gene TRBV7-2; unclear D gene. This CDR3 has 13 amino acids. Trimming pared 2 bases from V and 5 bases from J, leaving 7 bases between. Per germline, CDR1 SGHTA and CDR2 FQGNSA. For the CDR3, the DNA is TGTGCCAGCAGCTTATGGGAGGATCAGCCCCAGCATTTT. Protein sequence: CASSLWEDQPQHF. Full variable domain (missing parts from reference TRBV7-2 and TRBJ1-5): GAGVSQSPSNKVTEKGKDVELRCDPISGHTALYWYRQSLGQGLEFLIYFQGNSAPDKSGLPSDRFSAERTGGSVSTLTIQRTQQEDSAVYLCASSLWEDQPQHFGDGTRLSIL.

The J gene is TRBJ2-1, the V gene TRBV5-8; TRBD1 matches at 8 bases. The CDR3 is 16 residues long. Germline V gives CDR1 SGHTS, CDR2 YDEGEE. With V trimmed by 0 bases and J by 0 bases, 2 bases remained unmatched. DNA of the CDR3: TGTGCCAGCAGCTTGGCGCAGGGGGCCTCCTACAATGAGCAGTTCTTC. Translating it yields CASSLAQGASYNEQFF.

The rearrangement uses TRBV5-1 and TRBJ2-6, with 11 bases lining up with TRBD1. The germline V gene encodes CDR1 SGHRS and CDR2 YFSETQ. CDR3 length equals 14 residues. V was pared by 5 bases and J by 16 bases, with 11 bases of the junction left unmatched. CDR3 sequence (DNA): TGCGCCAGCAGAACCGGGACAGGGGGGCTGGGACTGACTTTC. The encoded protein is CASRTGTGGLGLTF.

The V and J genes are TRBV5-1 and TRBJ2-1; D is perhaps TRBD1 (6 bases). This CDR3 region has 16 residues. The ends were cut back, 0 bases at V and 4 bases at J, with 14 bases in the middle. In germline, CDR1 is SGHRS, CDR2 YFSETQ. This CDR3 is CASSLVRTEIYNEQFF. The CDR3 bases are TGCGCCAGCAGCTTGGTCAGGACAGAGATTTACAATGAGCAGTTCTTC. Supplemented by reference TRBV5-1 and TRBJ2-1, the full variable domain reads KAGVTQTPRYLIKTRGQQVTLSCSPISGHRSVSWYQQTPGQGLQFLFEYFSETQRNKGNFPGRFSGRQFSNSRSEMNVSTLELGDSALYLCASSLVRTEIYNEQFFGPGTRLTVL.

The chain combines TRBV18 with TRBJ2-3, with D hard to call. This CDR3 has 11 amino acids. CDR1 KGHSH and CDR2 LQKENI come from the germline V gene. V was shortened by 8 bases and J by 6 bases, with 9 bases between the two germline ends. CDR3 region: CASHMSDTQYF. DNA for the CDR3: TGTGCCAGCCATATGTCGGATACGCAGTATTTT.